This is a list of T cell receptor beta chains from one sample in a study of blood T cell repertoires in COVID-19. The method was immunoSEQ multiplex PCR; TCRdb's version includes in-frame clones alone and lacks a portion of them. The top ten hold 7.5% of the sample, which has some 250,000 clones, about four fifths seen once. The material sequenced was peripheral blood. These receptors all come from a woman aged 80 or over with COVID-19, enrolled during active disease. CDR3s include the opening cysteine and the closing phenylalanine or tryptophan. A D gene is named only where the DNA matches it firmly. Not every row has a clone size; where given, it reads once, few, many or a size class.

d_call j_call v_call clone_size cdr3_aa cdr3_nt
. TRBJ1-2 TRBV6-5 . CASSLTRGGYGYTF TGTGCCAGCAGTTTGACCCGAGGAGGCTATGGCTACACCTTC
TRBD1 TRBJ1-3 TRBV6-1 . CASSEASQGSGNTIYF TGTGCCAGCAGTGAAGCCTCACAGGGGTCTGGAAACACCATATATTTT
TRBD2 TRBJ2-2 TRBV28 . CATILAGKNTGELFF TGTGCCACCATTCTAGCGGGAAAGAACACCGGGGAGCTGTTTTTT
TRBD1 TRBJ1-5 TRBV9 . CASSPQDRDQPQHF TGTGCCAGCAGCCCACAGGACAGGGATCAGCCCCAGCATTTT
. TRBJ1-1 TRBV29-1 . CSVARGTEAFF TGCAGCGTTGCTAGGGGCACTGAAGCTTTCTTT
TRBD2 TRBJ2-7 TRBV30 . CAWSGTSGIYYEQYF TGTGCCTGGTCCGGGACTAGCGGGATATACTACGAGCAGTACTTC
TRBD2 TRBJ2-1 TRBV6-1 . CASSEILSGSYNEQFF TGTGCCAGCAGTGAAATCTTGAGCGGGAGCTACAATGAGCAGTTCTTC
TRBD2 TRBJ2-3 TRBV20-1 . CSASWTSIDTQYF TGCAGTGCTAGTTGGACTAGCATAGATACGCAGTATTTT
. TRBJ2-2 TRBV24-1 . CATSEGTYPSSVTGELFF TGTGCCACCAGTGAGGGGACTTACCCCTCCTCTGTCACCGGGGAGCTGTTTTTT
. TRBJ2-5 TRBV2 . CASSENREETQYF TGTGCCAGCAGTGAGAACAGAGAAGAGACCCAGTACTTC
TRBD1 TRBJ1-5 TRBV4-1 . CASSQPDRENQPQHF TGCGCCAGCAGCCAACCGGACAGGGAGAATCAGCCCCAGCATTTT
. TRBJ2-3 TRBV21-1 . CASSKYPGKFSTDTQYF TGTGCCAGCAGCAAATATCCGGGAAAGTTCAGCACAGATACGCAGTATTTT
. TRBJ1-1 TRBV9 . CASSATDFKAVKAFF TGTGCCAGCAGCGCGACTGACTTCAAGGCGGTGAAAGCTTTCTTT
TRBD1 TRBJ1-6 TRBV6-5 . CASSYRGLSYNSPLHF TGTGCCAGCAGTTACAGGGGGCTCTCCTATAATTCACCCCTCCACTTT
TRBD1 TRBJ2-1 TRBV5-1 . CASSSGLRQGHNEQFF TGCGCCAGCAGCTCGGGACTTCGACAGGGGCACAATGAGCAGTTCTTC
. TRBJ1-3 TRBV9 . CASSVEGVGGFSGNTIYF TGTGCCAGCAGCGTAGAGGGGGTAGGAGGTTTCTCTGGAAACACCATATATTTT
. TRBJ1-2 TRBV25-1 . CASSTSTGLHTF TGTGCCAGCAGTACCTCGACGGGACTACACACCTTC
TRBD1 TRBJ2-5 TRBV7-2 . CASRRDRGLQETQYF TGTGCCAGCAGAAGGGACAGGGGGCTTCAAGAGACCCAGTACTTC
. TRBJ2-1 TRBV11-2 . CASSLNSDEQFF TGTGCCAGCAGCCTAAATAGCGATGAGCAGTTCTTC
. TRBJ1-1 TRBV7-9 . CASSPAREAFF TGTGCCAGCAGCCCAGCGAGGGAAGCTTTCTTT
TRBD1 TRBJ1-1 TRBV4-2 . CASSSQTGGVTEAFF TGTGCCAGCAGCTCACAAACAGGGGGGGTCACTGAAGCTTTCTTT
. TRBJ1-3 TRBV25-1 . CASGKGGADGSGNTIYF TGTGCCAGCGGAAAGGGGGGGGCGGACGGATCTGGAAACACCATATATTTT
TRBD1 TRBJ1-5 TRBV4-1 once CASSQGGTGPGRPQHF TGCGCCAGCAGCCAAGGGGGGACAGGCCCAGGACGGCCCCAGCATTTT
. TRBJ1-2 TRBV5-4 . CASSFPGSSNYGYTF TGTGCCAGCAGCTTCCCGGGATCCTCTAACTATGGCTACACCTTC
. TRBJ2-3 TRBV6-5 . CASSYSRDTDTQYF TGTGCCAGCAGTTACTCGAGGGATACAGATACGCAGTATTTT
. TRBJ1-4 TRBV6-5 once CASRGRTNEKLFF TGTGCCAGCAGGGGGCGGACTAATGAAAAACTGTTTTTT
. TRBJ2-3 TRBV5-1 . CASRGATSTDTQYF TGCGCCAGCAGGGGAGCCACTAGCACAGATACGCAGTATTTT
. TRBJ1-1 TRBV3-1/TRBV3-2 . CASSQGAGSEAFF TGTGCCAGCAGCCAAGGTGCGGGAAGTGAAGCTTTCTTT
. TRBJ1-1 TRBV5-1 . CASSLANLNTEAFF TGCGCCAGCAGCTTGGCCAATCTGAACACTGAAGCTTTCTTT
TRBD2 TRBJ2-1 TRBV18 . CASSPLGGSSYNEQFF TGTGCCAGCTCACCACTGGGAGGGAGTTCCTACAATGAGCAGTTCTTC
. TRBJ1-2 TRBV7-8 . CASSLNPPGANYGYTF TGTGCCAGCAGCTTAAACCCCCCCGGAGCTAACTATGGCTACACCTTC
TRBD1 TRBJ2-2 TRBV5-8 . CASSFDRVFGELFF TGTGCCAGCAGCTTTGACAGGGTCTTCGGGGAGCTGTTTTTT
. TRBJ1-2 TRBV28 . CASSPPTRGSGYTF TGTGCCAGCAGTCCGCCAACTCGGGGGAGTGGCTACACCTTC
. TRBJ1-5 TRBV6-1 . CASSESSRGSQPQHF TGTGCCAGCAGTGAATCCTCCAGGGGTAGTCAGCCCCAGCATTTT
. TRBJ2-3 TRBV15 . CATRGAGENTQYF TGTGCCACTCGGGGGGCAGGGGAGAATACGCAGTATTTT
. TRBJ1-5 TRBV6-1 many CASSERRVRGYQPQHF TGTGCCAGCAGTGAAAGACGGGTTAGGGGGTATCAGCCCCAGCATTTT
. TRBJ2-7 TRBV18 . CASSPMTMEREQYF TGTGCCAGCTCACCAATGACGATGGAGCGCGAGCAGTACTTC
. TRBJ2-5 TRBV5-1 . CASSLQETQYF TGCGCCAGCAGCCTCCAAGAGACCCAGTACTTC
. TRBJ2-1 TRBV28 . CASSQQRSSYNEQFF TGTGCCAGCAGTCAACAGAGAAGCTCCTACAATGAGCAGTTCTTC
. TRBJ1-3 TRBV4-1 . CASSPSPQGLTGNTIYF TGCGCCAGCAGCCCGTCCCCCCAGGGTCTAACTGGAAACACCATATATTTT
TRBD1 TRBJ1-3 TRBV4-1 . CASSQVQGGGNTIYF TGCGCCAGCAGCCAAGTGCAGGGGGGTGGAAACACCATATATTTT
TRBD2 TRBJ2-3 TRBV27 . CASSSWTSGRPTDTQYF TGTGCCAGCAGTTCCTGGACTAGCGGGAGGCCCACAGATACGCAGTATTTT
. TRBJ2-7 TRBV7-2 . CASSPSSGNSLYEQYF TGTGCCAGCAGCCCATCGTCAGGCAACAGTCTCTACGAGCAGTACTTC
. TRBJ1-4 TRBV28 . CASSQVARQEKLFF TGTGCCAGCAGCCAGGTTGCCCGCCAAGAAAAACTGTTTTTT
. TRBJ2-2 TRBV5-1 . CASSLVGTRNTGELFF TGCGCCAGCAGCTTGGTTGGGACAAGAAACACCGGGGAGCTGTTTTTT
. TRBJ1-4 TRBV29-1 . CSVVGGAEKLFF TGCAGCGTTGTGGGGGGGGCAGAAAAACTGTTTTTT
. TRBJ2-5 TRBV6-1 . CASSGSWETQYF TGTGCCAGCAGTGGGAGTTGGGAGACCCAGTACTTC
TRBD1 TRBJ1-2 TRBV14 . CASSQSDRGYYGYTF TGTGCCAGCAGCCAATCGGACAGGGGTTACTATGGCTACACCTTC
. TRBJ2-2 TRBV18 . CASSPPGRTGELFF TGTGCCAGCTCACCACCAGGGAGGACCGGGGAGCTGTTTTTT
. TRBJ1-1 TRBV18 . CASSPPETGRAAAFF TGTGCCAGCTCACCCCCCGAGACAGGCCGGGCGGCGGCTTTCTTT
TRBD1 TRBJ1-2 TRBV29-1 . CSAGDSYYGYTF TGCAGCGCCGGGGACAGCTATTATGGCTACACCTTC
. TRBJ2-5 TRBV11-3 . CASSLGVQETQYF TGTGCCAGCAGCCTGGGAGTCCAAGAGACCCAGTACTTC
TRBD1 TRBJ1-3 TRBV30 . CAWSVGGQVRNTIYF TGTGCCTGGAGTGTAGGGGGACAGGTCCGAAACACCATATATTTT
TRBD1 TRBJ1-2 TRBV7-9 few CASRLDRDGYTF TGTGCCAGCCGGCTGGACAGGGATGGCTACACCTTC
. TRBJ2-1 TRBV6-4 . CASSVYRSSYNEQFF TGTGCCAGCAGTGTATATAGGAGCTCCTACAATGAGCAGTTCTTC
TRBD1 TRBJ2-7 TRBV30 . CAWIQGTPYEQYF TGTGCCTGGATACAGGGGACCCCCTACGAGCAGTACTTC
. TRBJ1-1 TRBV7-2 . CASSPGSLDTEAFF TGTGCCAGCAGCCCGGGGAGTTTGGACACTGAAGCTTTCTTT
TRBD1 TRBJ1-2 TRBV11-2 . CASSLDQGQGRLNYGYTF TGTGCCAGCAGCTTAGATCAGGGACAGGGGCGCCTTAACTATGGCTACACCTTC
. TRBJ1-4 TRBV27 . CASSRTGKSEKLFF TGTGCCAGCAGTCGGACTGGGAAGAGTGAAAAACTGTTTTTT
TRBD2 TRBJ2-3 TRBV7-9 . CASTSLAGEDTQYF TGTGCCAGCACTTCCTTGGCGGGGGAAGATACGCAGTATTTT